The 17 T cell receptor beta chains below come from one sample, sequenced in a study of blood T cell repertoires in COVID-19. Using immunoSEQ multiplex PCR, the repertoire was profiled, and TCRdb retains in-frame clones only, with some absent. The sample has around 100,000 clones; 75% to 85% are singletons. Sequencing was done on a sample of peripheral blood. All receptors derive from a man in his 70s with acute or convalescent COVID-19.

The genes are TRBV30 and TRBJ2-1; D call uncertain. The CDR3 consists of 11 residues. Trimming removed 5 bases at V and 3 bases at J, with 5 bases between. In germline, CDR1 is GTSNPN, CDR2 SVGIG (reference sequence). CDR3 protein: CAWVDYNEQFF. The CDR3 DNA reads as TGTGCCTGGGTAGACTACAATGAGCAGTTCTTC.

This clone was detected a few times. J is TRBJ1-1 and V is TRBV9, with 7 bases identical to TRBD1. V lost 3 bases to trimming and J lost 1 base; unmatched junction nucleotides: 6. The CDR3 is made up of 15 amino acids. Germline V gene sequence: CDR1 SGDLS, CDR2 YYNGEE. CDR3 region: CASSGQGWGNTEAFF. The CDR3, as DNA: TGTGCCAGCAGCGGACAGGGTTGGGGGAACACTGAAGCTTTCTTT.

This chain connects TRBV30 to TRBJ2-3; 10 bases are shared with TRBD2. The CDR3 loop spans 16 amino acids. V trimming: 1 base; J trimming: 2 bases; junction bases outside the gene matches: 6. Per germline, CDR1 GTSNPN and CDR2 SVGIG (reference sequence). CDR3 in amino acids: CAWSAPSGGVTDTQYF. CDR3 in DNA: TGTGCCTGGAGTGCCCCCAGCGGGGGGGTCACAGATACGCAGTATTTT. The full variable domain, completed using reference TRBV30 and TRBJ2-3, is SQTIHQWPATLVQPVGSPLSLECTVEGTSNPNLYWYRQAAGRGLQLLFYSVGIGQISSEVPQNLSASRPQDRQFILSSKKLLLSDSGFYLCAWSAPSGGVTDTQYFGPGTRLTVL.

This clone was seen once. The chain recombines TRBV14 with TRBJ1-2, with a weak D call TRBD1 (5 bases). V shed 0 bases and J shed 6 bases, with 20 bases lying between them. CDR3 length equals 17 residues. The germline CDR1 and CDR2 sequences are SGHDN and FVKESK. CDR3 DNA sequence: TGTGCCAGCAGCCAAGAAGTATCTCGGTCAGGGTTTAATGGCTACACCTTC. It is translated as CASSQEVSRSGFNGYTF.

The V and J genes are TRBV10-1 and TRBJ1-3; D not resolved. This CDR3 is built from 15 residues. V was clipped by 0 bases and J by 0 bases, with 6 bases between them. Per germline, CDR1 WNHNN and CDR2 SYGVQD (reference sequence). This chain's CDR3 is CASSESAVSGNTIYF. In DNA form, the CDR3 reads TGCGCCAGCAGTGAGTCGGCCGTCTCTGGAAACACCATATATTTT.

The chain recombines TRBV28 with TRBJ1-5; the match to TRBD1 covers 9 bases. The V gene's germline CDR1 is MDHEN and CDR2 SYDVKM. J was trimmed by 2 bases and V by 9 bases; bases with no gene match: 5. This CDR3 is built from 14 residues. The CDR3 DNA follows: TGTGCCAGTTTAACAGGGGGCCGCAATCAGCCCCAGCATTTT. Translated: CASLTGGRNQPQHF.

The CDR3 is CAIRGRGYNEQFF. As DNA, the CDR3 is TGTGCCATTCGGGGTCGGGGCTACAATGAGCAGTTCTTC. The chain couples TRBV11-2 to TRBJ2-1; the D gene is possibly TRBD2 (5 bases). The V and J ends lost 10 bases and 3 bases respectively, with 13 bases between them. The CDR3 is 13 residues long. From germline, CDR1 is SGHAT and CDR2 FQNNGV.

The chain combines TRBV30 with TRBJ1-2; 9 nucleotides align to TRBD1. There are 15 residues in the CDR3. From germline, CDR1 is GTSNPN and CDR2 SVGIG (reference sequence). V dropped 5 bases and J dropped 0; count of bases not matched to a gene: 7. CDR3 amino acids: CAWGGQGTANYGYTF. The CDR3 region has the DNA TGTGCCTGGGGCGGACAGGGGACGGCTAACTATGGCTACACCTTC.

The chain recombines TRBV19 with TRBJ2-7; 10 bases fit TRBD1. Per the germline V gene, CDR1 is LNHDA and CDR2 is SQIVND (reference sequence). The CDR3 is 14 residues long. The V and J ends lost 3 bases and 3 bases, in that order; junction bases with no gene match: 2. The CDR3 loop reads CASSMGTGVYEQYF. CDR3 bases: TGTGCCAGTAGTATGGGGACAGGGGTCTACGAGCAGTACTTC.

The chain links TRBV9 to TRBJ2-6; the match to TRBD1 covers 12 bases. The ends lost 4 bases at V and 4 bases at J; junction bases unmatched: 6. Germline CDR1 is SGDLS and CDR2 is YYNGEE. The CDR3 spans 17 residues. DNA of the CDR3: TGTGCCAGCAGCAGGGACAGGGGGCGAGAAGGGGCCAACGTCCTGACTTTC. Translating it yields CASSRDRGREGANVLTF. Drawing the rest from reference TRBV9 and TRBJ2-6, the complete variable domain is DSGVTQTPKHLITATGQRVTLRCSPRSGDLSVYWYQQSLDQGLQFLIQYYNGEERAKGNILERFSAQQFPDLHSELNLSSLELGDSALYFCASSRDRGREGANVLTFGAGSRLTVL.

The V and J genes are TRBV5-1 and TRBJ2-1, with unresolved D. The V gene's germline CDR1 is SGHRS and CDR2 YFSETQ. The V end was cut by 0 bases, the J end by 0 bases, with 16 bases between. The CDR3 runs to 18 residues. DNA of the CDR3: TGCGCCAGCAGCTTGGGCAGACCCTCAGGTAACTCCTACAATGAGCAGTTCTTC. Amino acid sequence: CASSLGRPSGNSYNEQFF.

The chain has TRBV5-4 and TRBJ1-5; the match to TRBD1 covers 8 bases. V lost 3 bases and J lost 6; bases outside the gene matches: 17. Germline CDR1 SGHNT, CDR2 YYREEE (reference sequence). CDR3 length equals 18 residues. In nucleotides, the CDR3 is TGTGCCAGCAGCTATCCACCCACACCAGGGGGCGGAAGTCAGCCCCAGCATTTT. Translating gives CASSYPPTPGGGSQPQHF.

This sequence joins TRBV19 and TRBJ2-1; possible D gene TRBD1, 6 bases. V was shortened by 8 bases and J by 4 bases, with 18 bases between the two germline ends. The germline V gene encodes CDR1 LNHDA and CDR2 SQIVND (reference sequence). The CDR3 totals 15 residues. CDR3 amino acids: CASSLWDNGYNEQFF. The CDR3 nucleotides are TGTGCCAGTTCCCTATGGGACAACGGGTACAATGAGCAGTTCTTC. The complete variable domain, with remaining parts taken from reference TRBV19 and TRBJ2-1, reads DGGITQSPKYLFRKEGQNVTLSCEQNLNHDAMYWYRQDPGQGLRLIYYSQIVNDFQKGDIAEGYSVSREKKESFPLTVTSAQKNPTAFYLCASSLWDNGYNEQFFGPGTRLTVL.

This clone was detected once. This sequence joins TRBV5-1 and TRBJ2-7, with a weak D call TRBD2 (5 bases). The CDR3 has 15 amino acids. The germline CDR1 and CDR2 sequences are SGHRS and YFSETQ. V shed 3 bases and J shed 3 bases, with 16 bases lying between them. The chain's CDR3 is CASSSRGKFNYEQYF. The CDR3 DNA is TGCGCCAGCAGCTCTCGAGGGAAATTCAACTACGAGCAGTACTTC.

The V and J genes are TRBV6-5 and TRBJ2-7; 8 bases fit TRBD1. CDR3 length: 15 residues. Germline V lookup: CDR1 MNHEY, CDR2 SVGAGI. Unmatched junction bases numbered 12, after V lost 6 bases and J lost 5 bases. CDR3 amino acids: CASSNRGSPRDEQYF. The CDR3 DNA is TGTGCCAGCAGCAACAGGGGGAGCCCTCGGGACGAGCAGTACTTC.

This clone was observed a single time. The CDR3 protein is CASSIQQGYNSPLHF. The CDR3, as DNA: TGTGCCAGTAGTATACAACAGGGATATAATTCACCCCTCCACTTT. The J gene is TRBJ1-6, the V gene TRBV19; TRBD1 might be the D (6 bases). The CDR3 extends over 15 amino acids. V lost 2 bases and J 4 bases, leaving 9 bases between the germline ends. Germline-derived CDR1 and CDR2 are LNHDA and SQIVND (reference sequence).

Remarks on this clone: One junction end does not reproduce the germline sequence, and a read error may be involved. The gene calls are TRBV7-7 and TRBJ1-2; a weak D match, TRBD1 (6 bases). The CDR3 loop spans 13 amino acids. Per the germline V gene, CDR1 is SSHAT and CDR2 is FNYEAQ (reference sequence). The CDR3 loop is CASSLRGGYGYTF. For the CDR3, the DNA is TGTGCTAGCAGCTTGAGGGGGGGCTATGGCTACACCTTC.